This TCR beta chain was captured in a study of blood T cells in healthy people across ages. A second PCR of roughly 7 to 11 cycles used a sample-barcoded 5' primer and a J-beta primer mix. TCRdb re-derived calls from the 5' RACE reads in MiXCR, one entry per CDR3 protein. Here the sample spans about 770,000 distinct CDR3 sequences, under 55% being singletons. Germline V CDR1 and CDR2: MNHEY, SVGEGT. The CDR3 totals 11 residues. V was pared by 10 bases and J by 7 bases, with 13 bases between. The sequencing input was blood. The TCR sequence derives from a man in his sixties in good health. This chain connects TRBV6-2 or TRBV6-3 to TRBJ1-2; D is perhaps TRBD1 (6 bases). CDR3 sequence: CAIQDRSGYTF. The CDR3 DNA reads as TGTGCCATCCAGGACAGAAGTGGCTACACCTTC.